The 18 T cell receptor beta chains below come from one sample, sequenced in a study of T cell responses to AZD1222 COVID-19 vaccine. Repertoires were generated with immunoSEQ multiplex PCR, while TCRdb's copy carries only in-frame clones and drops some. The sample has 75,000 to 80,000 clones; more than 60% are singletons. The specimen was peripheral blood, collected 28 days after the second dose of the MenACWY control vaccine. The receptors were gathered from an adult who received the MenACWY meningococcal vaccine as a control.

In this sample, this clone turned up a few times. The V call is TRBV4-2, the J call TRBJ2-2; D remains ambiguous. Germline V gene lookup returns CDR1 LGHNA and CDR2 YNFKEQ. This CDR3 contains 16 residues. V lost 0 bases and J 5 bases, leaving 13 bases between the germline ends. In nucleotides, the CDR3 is TGTGCCAGCAGCCAAGAATGGCCTAGTCAAACCGGGGAGCTGTTTTTT. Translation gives CASSQEWPSQTGELFF.

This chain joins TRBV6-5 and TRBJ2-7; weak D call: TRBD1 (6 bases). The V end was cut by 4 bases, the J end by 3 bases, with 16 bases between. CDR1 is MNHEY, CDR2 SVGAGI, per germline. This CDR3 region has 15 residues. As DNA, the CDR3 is TGTGCCAGCAGTTCAGGACAGTTTAGGGGCTACGAGCAGTACTTC. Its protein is CASSSGQFRGYEQYF.

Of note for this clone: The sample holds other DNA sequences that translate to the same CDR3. CDR3 region: CAWSADRDTEAFF. The CDR3 nucleotides read TGTGCCTGGAGTGCGGACAGGGACACTGAAGCTTTCTTT. The chain has TRBV30 and TRBJ1-1; 8 bases fit TRBD1. This CDR3 spans 13 amino acids. V dropped 1 base and J dropped 3; count of bases not matched to a gene: 1. Germline CDR1 and CDR2: GTSNPN and SVGIG (reference sequence).

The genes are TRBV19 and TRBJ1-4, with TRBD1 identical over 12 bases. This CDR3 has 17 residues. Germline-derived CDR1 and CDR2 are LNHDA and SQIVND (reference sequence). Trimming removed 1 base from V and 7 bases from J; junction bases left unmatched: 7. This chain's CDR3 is CASSIAAGQGASEKLFF. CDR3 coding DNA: TGTGCCAGTAGTATAGCGGCGGGACAGGGGGCGAGTGAAAAACTGTTTTTT.

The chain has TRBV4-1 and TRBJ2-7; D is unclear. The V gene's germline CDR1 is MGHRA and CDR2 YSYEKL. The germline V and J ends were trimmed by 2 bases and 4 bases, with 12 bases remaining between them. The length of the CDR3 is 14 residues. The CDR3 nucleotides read TGCGCCAGCAGCCAACCGGAGTTTGGATACGAGCAGTACTTC. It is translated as CASSQPEFGYEQYF.

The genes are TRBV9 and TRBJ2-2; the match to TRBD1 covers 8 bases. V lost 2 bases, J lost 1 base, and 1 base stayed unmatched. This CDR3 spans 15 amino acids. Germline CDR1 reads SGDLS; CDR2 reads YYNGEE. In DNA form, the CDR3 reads TGTGCCAGCAGCGTTGGACAGGGGAACACCGGGGAGCTGTTTTTT. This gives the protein CASSVGQGNTGELFF.

The CDR3: CASSEQSYEQYF. The CDR3 DNA reads as TGTGCCAGCAGTGAACAGTCCTACGAGCAGTACTTC. The V call is TRBV2, the J call TRBJ2-7; D is undetermined. This CDR3 comprises 12 residues. Per the germline V gene, CDR1 is SNHLY and CDR2 is FYNNEI. With 2 bases removed from V and 1 base from J, the gap between germline ends came to 3 bases.

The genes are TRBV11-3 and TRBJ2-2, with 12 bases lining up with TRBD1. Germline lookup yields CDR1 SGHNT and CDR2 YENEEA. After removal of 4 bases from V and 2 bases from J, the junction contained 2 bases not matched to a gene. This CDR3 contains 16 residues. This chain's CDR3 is CASSSGTGGNTGELFF. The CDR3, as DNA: TGTGCCAGCAGCTCCGGGACAGGGGGCAACACCGGGGAGCTGTTTTTT.

The CDR3 DNA is TGTGCCACTACAGAGGGTCTAGATTCACCCCTCCACTTT. This encodes CATTEGLDSPLHF. The rearrangement joins TRBV2 to TRBJ1-6; D remains unclear. Deletions cut 10 bases from V and 8 bases from J, with 15 bases between. The CDR3 extends over 13 amino acids. The germline CDR1 and CDR2 sequences are SNHLY and FYNNEI.

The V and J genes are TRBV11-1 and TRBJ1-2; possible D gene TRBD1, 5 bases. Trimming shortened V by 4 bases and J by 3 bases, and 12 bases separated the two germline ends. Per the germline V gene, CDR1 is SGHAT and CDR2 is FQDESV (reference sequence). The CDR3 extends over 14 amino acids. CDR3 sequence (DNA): TGTGCCAGCAGCTCGAGCGGGGACTACTATGGCTACACCTTC. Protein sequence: CASSSSGDYYGYTF.

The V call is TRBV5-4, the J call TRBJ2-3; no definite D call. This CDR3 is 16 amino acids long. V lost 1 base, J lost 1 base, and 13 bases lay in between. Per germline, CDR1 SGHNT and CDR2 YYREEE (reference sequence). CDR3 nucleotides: TGTGCCAGCAGCTTGAGGCAGTACCCTGGCACAGATACGCAGTATTTT. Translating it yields CASSLRQYPGTDTQYF. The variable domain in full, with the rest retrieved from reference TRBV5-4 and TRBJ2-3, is ETGVTQSPTHLIKTRGQQVTLRCSSQSGHNTVSWYQQALGQGPQFIFQYYREEENGRGNFPPRFSGLQFPNYSSELNVNALELDDSALYLCASSLRQYPGTDTQYFGPGTRLTVL.

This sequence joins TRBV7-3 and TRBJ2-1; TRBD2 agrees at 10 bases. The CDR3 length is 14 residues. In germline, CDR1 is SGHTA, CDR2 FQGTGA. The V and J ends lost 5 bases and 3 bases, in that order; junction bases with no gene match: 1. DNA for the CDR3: TGTGCCAGCAGCGTAGCGGGGGGCTACAATGAGCAGTTCTTC. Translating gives CASSVAGGYNEQFF.

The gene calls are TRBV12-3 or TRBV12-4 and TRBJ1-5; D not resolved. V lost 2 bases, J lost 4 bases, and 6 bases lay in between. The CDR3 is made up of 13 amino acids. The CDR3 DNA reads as TGTGCCAGCAGTTTAAGTTGGAATCAGCCCCAGCATTTT. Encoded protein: CASSLSWNQPQHF.

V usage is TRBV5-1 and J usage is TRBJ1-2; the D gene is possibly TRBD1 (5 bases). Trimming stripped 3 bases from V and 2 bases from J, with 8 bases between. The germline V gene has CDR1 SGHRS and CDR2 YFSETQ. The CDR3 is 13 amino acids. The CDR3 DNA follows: TGCGCCAGCAGCTCGGACATAAACTATGGCTACACCTTC. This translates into CASSSDINYGYTF.

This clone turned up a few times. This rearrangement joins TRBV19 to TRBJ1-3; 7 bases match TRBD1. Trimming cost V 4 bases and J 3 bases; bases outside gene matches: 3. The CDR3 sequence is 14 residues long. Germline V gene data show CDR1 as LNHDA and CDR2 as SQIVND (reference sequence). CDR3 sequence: CASSNRGGGNTIYF. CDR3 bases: TGTGCCAGTAGTAACAGGGGTGGTGGAAACACCATATATTTT. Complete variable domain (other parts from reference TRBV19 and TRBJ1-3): DGGITQSPKYLFRKEGQNVTLSCEQNLNHDAMYWYRQDPGQGLRLIYYSQIVNDFQKGDIAEGYSVSREKKESFPLTVTSAQKNPTAFYLCASSNRGGGNTIYFGEGSWLTVV.

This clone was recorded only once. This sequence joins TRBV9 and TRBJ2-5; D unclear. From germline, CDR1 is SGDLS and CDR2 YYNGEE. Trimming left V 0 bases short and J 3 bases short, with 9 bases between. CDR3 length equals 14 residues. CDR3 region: CASSVGPSKETQYF. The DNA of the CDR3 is TGTGCCAGCAGCGTAGGGCCCAGCAAAGAGACCCAGTACTTC.

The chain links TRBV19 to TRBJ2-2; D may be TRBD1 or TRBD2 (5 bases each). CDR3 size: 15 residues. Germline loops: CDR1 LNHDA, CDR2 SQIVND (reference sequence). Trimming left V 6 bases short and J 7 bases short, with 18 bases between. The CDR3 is CASRKGTPLHGELFF. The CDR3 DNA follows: TGTGCCAGTAGAAAGGGGACCCCTCTCCACGGGGAGCTGTTTTTT. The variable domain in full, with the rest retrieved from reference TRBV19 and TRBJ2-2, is DGGITQSPKYLFRKEGQNVTLSCEQNLNHDAMYWYRQDPGQGLRLIYYSQIVNDFQKGDIAEGYSVSREKKESFPLTVTSAQKNPTAFYLCASRKGTPLHGELFFGEGSRLTVL.

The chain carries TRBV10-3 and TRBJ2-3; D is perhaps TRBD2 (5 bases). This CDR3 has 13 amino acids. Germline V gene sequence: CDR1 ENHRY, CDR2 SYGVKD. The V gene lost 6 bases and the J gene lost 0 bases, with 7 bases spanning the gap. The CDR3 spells CAIRGSSTDTQYF. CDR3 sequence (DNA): TGTGCCATCAGGGGGAGCAGCACAGATACGCAGTATTTT.